This TCR beta chain was profiled in a study of T cells in Graves' hyperthyroidism and ophthalmopathy. Looking at the study overall: Before any treatment, at initial diagnosis, peripheral blood was collected. Broader study findings: Most thyroid-expanded clonotypes above 0.001 were also found in blood.

Diagnoses were made from clinical symptoms, serum measures (thyroxine and TRAb), thyroid ultrasound and orbital computed tomography. PBMCs were sourced from roughly 9.1 ml fresh peripheral blood. RNA transcripts yielded amplified TCR beta CDR3 regions. The HTBI set primed first-round TCR CDR3 RT-PCR. TCRdb itself ran the multiplex PCR reads through MiXCR, one entry per CDR3 protein. The sample contains 660,000 or so distinct CDR3 sequences, 20% to 25% of which appear only once. The sample holds a few counts of this clonotype. The antigen remains unidentified. V was clipped by 1 base and J by 4 bases; unmatched bases: 6. CDR3 size: 15 residues. CDR1 KGHSH and CDR2 LQKENI come from the germline V gene.

The chain uses TRBV18 and TRBJ2-5, with 7 nucleotides matching TRBD1. This TCR derives from a man aged 30-40 years with Graves' ophthalmopathy. The sequencing input was blood. The CDR3 bases are TGTGCCAGCTCACCACTAGACTCAGGGGGAGAGACCCAGTACTTC. Translating it yields CASSPLDSGGETQYF.